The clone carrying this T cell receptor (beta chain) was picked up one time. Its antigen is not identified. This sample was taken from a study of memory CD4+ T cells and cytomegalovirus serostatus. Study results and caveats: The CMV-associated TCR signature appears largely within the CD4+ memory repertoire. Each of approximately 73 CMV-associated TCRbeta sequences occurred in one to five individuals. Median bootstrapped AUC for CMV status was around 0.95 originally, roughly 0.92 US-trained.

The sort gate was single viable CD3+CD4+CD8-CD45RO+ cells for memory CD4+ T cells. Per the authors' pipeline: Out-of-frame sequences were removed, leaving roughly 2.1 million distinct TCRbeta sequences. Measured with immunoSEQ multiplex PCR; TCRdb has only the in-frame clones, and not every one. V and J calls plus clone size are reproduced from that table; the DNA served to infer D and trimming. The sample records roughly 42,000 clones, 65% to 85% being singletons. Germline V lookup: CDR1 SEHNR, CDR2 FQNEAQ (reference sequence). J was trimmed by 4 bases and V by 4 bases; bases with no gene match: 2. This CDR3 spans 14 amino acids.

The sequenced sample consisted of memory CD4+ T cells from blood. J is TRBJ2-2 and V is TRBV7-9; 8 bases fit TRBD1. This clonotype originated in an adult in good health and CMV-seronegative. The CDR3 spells CASSWGTGTGELFF. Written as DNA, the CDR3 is TGTGCCAGCAGCTGGGGGACAGGCACCGGGGAGCTGTTTTTT.